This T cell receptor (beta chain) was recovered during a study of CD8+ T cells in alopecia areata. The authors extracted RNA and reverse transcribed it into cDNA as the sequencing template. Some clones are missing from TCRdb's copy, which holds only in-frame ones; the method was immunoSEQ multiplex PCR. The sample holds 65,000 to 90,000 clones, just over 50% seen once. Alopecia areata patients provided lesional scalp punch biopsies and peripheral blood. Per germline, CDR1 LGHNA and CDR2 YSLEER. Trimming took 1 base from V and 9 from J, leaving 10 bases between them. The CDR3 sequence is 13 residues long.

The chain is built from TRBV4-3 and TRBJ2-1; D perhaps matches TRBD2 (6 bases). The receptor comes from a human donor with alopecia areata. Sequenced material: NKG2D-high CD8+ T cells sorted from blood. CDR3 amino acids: CASSQAGGTEQFF. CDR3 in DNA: TGCGCCAGCAGCCAAGCCGGGGGTACTGAGCAGTTCTTC.